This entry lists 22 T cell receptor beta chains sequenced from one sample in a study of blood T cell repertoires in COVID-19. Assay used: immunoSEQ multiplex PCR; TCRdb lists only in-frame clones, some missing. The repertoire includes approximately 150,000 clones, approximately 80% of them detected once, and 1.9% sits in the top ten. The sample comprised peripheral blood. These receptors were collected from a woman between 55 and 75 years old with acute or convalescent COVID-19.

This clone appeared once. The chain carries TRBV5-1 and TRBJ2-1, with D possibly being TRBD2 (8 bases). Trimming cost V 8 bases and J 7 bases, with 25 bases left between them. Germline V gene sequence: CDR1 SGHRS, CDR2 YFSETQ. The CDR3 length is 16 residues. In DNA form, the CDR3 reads TGCGCCAGTTCTAGCGGGTCTAGAGGGGGCTGGAATGAGCAGTTCTTC. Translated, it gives CASSSGSRGGWNEQFF.

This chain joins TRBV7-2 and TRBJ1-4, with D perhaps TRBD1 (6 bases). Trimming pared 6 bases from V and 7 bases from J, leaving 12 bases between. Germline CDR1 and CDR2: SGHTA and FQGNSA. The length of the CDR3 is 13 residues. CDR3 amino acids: CASRQGSGEKLFF. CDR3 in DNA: TGTGCCAGCAGGCAGGGGTCGGGTGAAAAACTGTTTTTT.

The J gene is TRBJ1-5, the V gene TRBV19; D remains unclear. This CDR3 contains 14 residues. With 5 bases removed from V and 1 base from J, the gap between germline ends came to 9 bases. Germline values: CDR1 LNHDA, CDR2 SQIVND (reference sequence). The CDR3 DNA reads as TGTGCCAGTAGTGGAGGGTGGAGCAATCAGCCCCAGCATTTT. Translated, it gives CASSGGWSNQPQHF.

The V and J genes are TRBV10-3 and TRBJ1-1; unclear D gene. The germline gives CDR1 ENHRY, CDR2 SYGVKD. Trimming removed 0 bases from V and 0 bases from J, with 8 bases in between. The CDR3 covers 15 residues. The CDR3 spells CAISESEGMNTEAFF. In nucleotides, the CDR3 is TGTGCCATCAGTGAGTCGGAGGGCATGAACACTGAAGCTTTCTTT.

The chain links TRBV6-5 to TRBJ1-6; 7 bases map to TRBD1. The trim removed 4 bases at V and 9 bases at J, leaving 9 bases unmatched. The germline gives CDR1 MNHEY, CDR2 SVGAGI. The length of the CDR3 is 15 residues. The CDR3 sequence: CASSSTTGNSSPLHF. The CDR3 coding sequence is TGTGCCAGCAGTTCCACGACAGGGAACAGTTCACCCCTCCACTTT.

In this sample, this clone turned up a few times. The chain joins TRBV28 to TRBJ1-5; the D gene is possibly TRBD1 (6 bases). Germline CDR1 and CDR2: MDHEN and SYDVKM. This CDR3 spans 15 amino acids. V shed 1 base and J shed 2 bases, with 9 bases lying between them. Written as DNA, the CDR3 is TGTGCCAGCAGTTTATTTGCAGGGGGCAATCAGCCCCAGCATTTT. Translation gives CASSLFAGGNQPQHF.

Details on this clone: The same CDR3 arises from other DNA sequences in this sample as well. CDR3 sequence reads: CASSRGYEQYF. DNA for the CDR3: TGTGCCAGCAGCAGGGGCTACGAGCAGTACTTC. The chain couples TRBV6-5 to TRBJ2-7; tentative D call: TRBD1 (6 bases). CDR3 length: 11 residues. Trimming cost V 6 bases and J 3 bases, with 6 bases left between them. Germline assignment: CDR1 MNHEY and CDR2 SVGAGI.

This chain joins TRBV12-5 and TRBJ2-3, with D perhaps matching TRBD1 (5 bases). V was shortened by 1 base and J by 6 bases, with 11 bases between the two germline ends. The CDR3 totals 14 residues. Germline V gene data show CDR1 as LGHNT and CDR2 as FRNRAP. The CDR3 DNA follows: TGTGCTAGTGGTTTGGAGGGGCCGGGCGATACGCAGTATTTT. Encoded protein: CASGLEGPGDTQYF.

CDR3 amino acids: CASSQYREAFF. CDR3 nucleotides: TGTGCCAGCAGCCAGTACAGAGAAGCTTTCTTT. The chain couples TRBV3-1 (or the pseudogene TRBV3-2) to TRBJ1-1; D ambiguous. With 3 bases removed from V and 8 bases from J, the gap between germline ends came to 7 bases. Germline V lookup: CDR1 LGHDT, CDR2 YNNKEL (reference sequence). CDR3 length: 11 amino acids.

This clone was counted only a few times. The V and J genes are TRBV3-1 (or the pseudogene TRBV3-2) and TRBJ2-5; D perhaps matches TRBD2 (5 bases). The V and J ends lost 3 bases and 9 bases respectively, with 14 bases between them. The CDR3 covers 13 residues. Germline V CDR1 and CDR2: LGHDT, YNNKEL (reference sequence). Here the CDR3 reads CASSHNSEGAQYF. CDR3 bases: TGTGCCAGCAGCCATAACTCCGAGGGAGCCCAGTACTTC.

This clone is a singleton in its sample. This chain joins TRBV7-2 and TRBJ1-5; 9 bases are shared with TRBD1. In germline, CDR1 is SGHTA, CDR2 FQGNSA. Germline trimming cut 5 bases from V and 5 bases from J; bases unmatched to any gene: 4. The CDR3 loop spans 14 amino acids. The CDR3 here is CASSRDRVYQPQHF. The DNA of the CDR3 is TGTGCCAGCAGCAGGGACAGGGTTTATCAGCCCCAGCATTTT.

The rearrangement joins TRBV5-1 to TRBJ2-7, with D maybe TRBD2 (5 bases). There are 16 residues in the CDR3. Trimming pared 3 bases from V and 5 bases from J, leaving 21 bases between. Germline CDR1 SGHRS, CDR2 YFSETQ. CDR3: CASSSGTWESYDEQYF. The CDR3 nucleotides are TGCGCCAGCAGCTCGGGTACGTGGGAGAGCTATGACGAGCAGTACTTC.

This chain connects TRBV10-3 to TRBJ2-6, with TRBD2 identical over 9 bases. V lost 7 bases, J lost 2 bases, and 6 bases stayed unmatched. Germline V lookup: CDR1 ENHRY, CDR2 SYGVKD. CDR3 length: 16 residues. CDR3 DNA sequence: TGTGCCATCAAGACTAGCGGAGATACTGGGGCCAACGTCCTGACTTTC. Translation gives CAIKTSGDTGANVLTF.

The CDR3 DNA reads TGTGCCACCAGCAGTTGGGTTGAGGGAAGTTCACCCCTCCACTTT. As protein: CATSSWVEGSSPLHF. The chain links TRBV15 to TRBJ1-6; D unclear. This CDR3 is built from 15 residues. The V end was cut by 3 bases, the J end by 9 bases, with 15 bases between. Looked up from germline, CDR1 is LNHNV and CDR2 is YYDKDF (reference sequence). Complete variable domain (other parts from reference TRBV15 and TRBJ1-6): DAMVIQNPRYQVTQFGKPVTLSCSQTLNHNVMYWYQQKSSQAPKLLFHYYDKDFNNEADTPDNFQSRRPNTSFCFLDIRSPGLGDTAMYLCATSSWVEGSSPLHFGNGTRLTVT.

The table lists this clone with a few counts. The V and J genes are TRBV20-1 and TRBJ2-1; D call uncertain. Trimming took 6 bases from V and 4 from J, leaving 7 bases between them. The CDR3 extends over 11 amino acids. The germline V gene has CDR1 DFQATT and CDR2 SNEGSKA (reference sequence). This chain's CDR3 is CSAVGYNEQFF. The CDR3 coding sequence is TGCAGTGCAGTCGGGTACAATGAGCAGTTCTTC.

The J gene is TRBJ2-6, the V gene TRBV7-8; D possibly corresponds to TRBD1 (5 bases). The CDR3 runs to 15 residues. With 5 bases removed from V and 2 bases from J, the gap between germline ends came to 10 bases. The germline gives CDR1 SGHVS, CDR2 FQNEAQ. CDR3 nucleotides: TGTGCCAGCAGCCTCCAGGGTGCTGGGGCCAACGTCCTGACTTTC. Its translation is CASSLQGAGANVLTF.

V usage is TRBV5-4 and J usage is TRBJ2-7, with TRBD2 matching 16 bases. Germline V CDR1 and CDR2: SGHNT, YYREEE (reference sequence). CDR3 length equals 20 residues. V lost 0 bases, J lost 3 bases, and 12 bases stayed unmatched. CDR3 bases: TGTGCCAGCAGCTTGGCCTCCGGGACTAGCGGGAGGGTACTGAGCTACGAGCAGTACTTC. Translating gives CASSLASGTSGRVLSYEQYF.

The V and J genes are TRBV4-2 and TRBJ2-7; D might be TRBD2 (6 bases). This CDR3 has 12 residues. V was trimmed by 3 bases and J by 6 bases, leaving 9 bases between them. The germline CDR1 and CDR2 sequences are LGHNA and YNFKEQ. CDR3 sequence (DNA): TGTGCCAGCAGCCAGACTAGACGCGAGCAGTACTTC. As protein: CASSQTRREQYF.

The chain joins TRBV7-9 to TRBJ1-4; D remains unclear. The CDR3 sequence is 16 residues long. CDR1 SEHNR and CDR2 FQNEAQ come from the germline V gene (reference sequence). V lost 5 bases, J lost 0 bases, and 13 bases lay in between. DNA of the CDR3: TGTGCCAGCAGCCTCACCCTTAGCGCAACTAATGAAAAACTGTTTTTT. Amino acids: CASSLTLSATNEKLFF.

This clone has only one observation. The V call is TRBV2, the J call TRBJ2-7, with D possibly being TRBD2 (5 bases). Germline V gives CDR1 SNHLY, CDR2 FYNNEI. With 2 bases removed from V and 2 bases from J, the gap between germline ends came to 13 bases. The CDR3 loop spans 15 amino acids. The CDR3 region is CASSERGQAPYEQYF. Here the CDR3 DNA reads TGTGCCAGCAGTGAACGAGGGCAGGCTCCCTACGAGCAGTACTTC.

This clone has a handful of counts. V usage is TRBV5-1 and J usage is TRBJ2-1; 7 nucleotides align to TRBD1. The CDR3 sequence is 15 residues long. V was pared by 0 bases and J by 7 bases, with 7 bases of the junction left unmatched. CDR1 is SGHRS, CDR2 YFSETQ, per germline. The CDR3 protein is CASSLEGGRRNEQFF. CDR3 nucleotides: TGCGCCAGCAGCTTGGAAGGGGGCAGAAGGAATGAGCAGTTCTTC.

CDR3 coding DNA: TGTGCCAGCAGGCGTCGGACAACGGATAACTATGGCTACACCTTC. This codes for CASRRRTTDNYGYTF. This sequence joins TRBV6-6 and TRBJ1-2; D is perhaps TRBD1 (5 bases). V shed 6 bases and J shed 1 base, with 15 bases lying between them. CDR1 and CDR2 from the germline V gene are MNHNY and SVGAGI (reference sequence). The CDR3 consists of 15 residues.